This TCR beta chain was retrieved from a study of T cell responses to AZD1222 COVID-19 vaccine. Method: immunoSEQ multiplex PCR; TCRdb's copy keeps in-frame clones and lacks some. Of 100,000 to 150,000 clones detected, roughly 88% appear once; the ten largest clones hold over 15%. The CDR3 covers 14 residues. Trimming pared 2 bases from V and 2 bases from J, leaving 10 bases between. Germline V gene sequence: CDR1 MNHEY, CDR2 SMNVEV (reference sequence). The origin of this receptor is an adult in good health. Sequencing used peripheral blood, obtained on day 0 of MenACWY control vaccination. The genes are TRBV27 and TRBJ2-7, with D possibly called TRBD1 or TRBD2 (5 bases each). CDR3 DNA sequence: TGTGCCAGCAGTTTAATAGGGACGGCCTACGAGCAGTACTTC. Translated, it gives CASSLIGTAYEQYF.